This T cell receptor beta chain appears in the sequencing data of a study of blood T cell repertoires in COVID-19. Study summary: Sites across the United States, Italy and Spain contributed samples from acute and convalescent COVID-19. PBMCs, B-cell-depleted T cells, or T cells were the source of the cDNA or gDNA that made up the material.

Libraries were prepared by immunoSEQ multiplex PCR; TCRdb keeps only in-frame clonotypes and omits some of them. The sample holds 200,000 to 300,000 clones, approximately 85% seen once. CDR3 length: 15 amino acids. Germline V gene lookup returns CDR1 MNHNS and CDR2 SASEGT. V was pared by 2 bases and J by 0 bases, with 7 bases between. Source material: peripheral blood. The receptor comes from a man older than 75 with acute or convalescent COVID-19. The V call is TRBV6-1, the J call TRBJ2-2; D call uncertain. In DNA, the CDR3 is TGTGCCAGCAGTGAAAGGAGCGCGAACACCGGGGAGCTGTTTTTT. It translates to CASSERSANTGELFF.